This T cell receptor (beta chain) came from a study of OX40 agonist ivuxolimab in advanced cancers. Study-wide points: Antigens targeted by the expanded peripheral T cells were not determined. Fewer expanded clones were found on average in CD4+ than in CD8+ T cells.

In the case of this clone: The antigen remains unidentified.

TCRdb keeps only in-frame clones here, not all; method: immunoSEQ multiplex PCR. The data contain tens of thousands of clones, 75% to 90% of them singletons. The V gene's germline CDR1 is SEHNR and CDR2 FQNEAQ (reference sequence). This CDR3 spans 15 amino acids. The trim removed 5 bases at V and 2 bases at J, leaving 1 base unmatched. The chain uses TRBV7-9 and TRBJ2-1, with 12 bases that match TRBD2. The sequences come from CD4+ or CD8+ T cells sorted from blood, collected in a trial of the OX40 agonist ivuxolimab. The clonotype comes from an adult with an advanced solid tumor such as melanoma, head and neck, liver or kidney cancer. This CDR3 is CASSPSGGAYNEQFF. CDR3 nucleotides: TGTGCCAGCAGCCCTAGCGGGGGGGCCTACAATGAGCAGTTCTTC.